This T cell receptor (beta chain) was captured in a study of T-cell reconstitution after alpha-beta-depleted transplantation in children. Germline trimming cut 7 bases from V and 4 bases from J; bases unmatched to any gene: 5. Germline V gene lookup returns CDR1 SGHRS and CDR2 YFSETQ. The CDR3 length is 13 residues. The library targeted TCRbeta and was prepared with unique molecular identifiers. TCRdb redid the calling of the PCR reads with MiXCR, one entry per CDR3 protein. The sample carries around 500,000 distinct CDR3 sequences, roughly 23% recorded once. The specimen comprised PBMCs, mostly from graft donor cells, sampled 360 days after TCRalphabeta/CD19-depleted stem cell transplant. This rearrangement joins TRBV5-1 to TRBJ2-1; TRBD2 agrees at 7 bases. The TCR was taken from a boy under two years old who had a stem cell transplant for acute myeloid leukemia, so the T cells may come from the graft donor. In DNA, the CDR3 is TGCGCCAGCGGGACTATGGAATACAATGAGCAGTTCTTC. This codes for CASGTMEYNEQFF.